The 21 T cell receptor beta chains given below trace back to one sample, sequenced in a study of blood T cell repertoires in COVID-19. Clones were sequenced by immunoSEQ multiplex PCR, and TCRdb holds only the in-frame ones, with some missing. This table holds 120,000 or so clones, nearly 80% found once. The specimen sequenced was peripheral blood. The source of these receptors is a woman older than 75 with active or convalescent COVID-19.

This sequence joins TRBV18 and TRBJ2-1, with D unclear. The germline CDR1 and CDR2 sequences are KGHSH and LQKENI. The V end lost 3 bases, the J end lost 0 bases, and 15 bases lay between the germline ends. CDR3 length: 17 amino acids. In DNA, the CDR3 is TGTGCCAGCTCACCCAATAGTGCTCACAGCTCCTACAATGAGCAGTTCTTC. Translating it yields CASSPNSAHSSYNEQFF.

This clone was recorded many times. The chain recombines TRBV19 with TRBJ2-3, with TRBD2 as a possible D gene (6 bases). V gave up 0 bases and J gave up 3 bases, with 7 bases separating them. Germline CDR1 LNHDA, CDR2 SQIVND (reference sequence). The CDR3 spans 14 residues. The CDR3 DNA follows: TGTGCCAGTAGTATAGATGGGGGGACAGATACGCAGTATTTT. Translated: CASSIDGGTDTQYF.

The chain recombines TRBV28 with TRBJ2-2; D remains unclear. V gave up 6 bases and J gave up 4 bases, with 9 bases separating them. The germline V gene encodes CDR1 MDHEN and CDR2 SYDVKM. The CDR3 extends over 13 amino acids. CDR3 amino acids: CASRLVATGELFF. The CDR3 nucleotides are TGTGCCAGCAGATTGGTAGCCACCGGGGAGCTGTTTTTT.

J is TRBJ2-6 and V is TRBV5-1; D is possibly TRBD1 (6 bases). V shed 2 bases and J shed 0 bases, with 9 bases lying between them. The CDR3 contains 16 residues. CDR1 and CDR2 from the germline V gene are SGHRS and YFSETQ. CDR3 sequence: CASSLQGLSGANVLTF. The CDR3 DNA reads as TGCGCCAGCAGCTTACAGGGTCTCTCTGGGGCCAACGTCCTGACTTTC.

The chain joins TRBV3-1 (or the pseudogene TRBV3-2) to TRBJ2-1; a possible D gene is TRBD1 (6 bases). Germline CDR1 and CDR2: LGHDT and YNNKEL (reference sequence). V shed 4 bases and J shed 4 bases, with 8 bases lying between them. CDR3 size: 13 residues. The CDR3: CASSLGTYNEQFF. CDR3 sequence (DNA): TGTGCCAGCAGCCTCGGGACATACAATGAGCAGTTCTTC.

The chain is built from TRBV7-9 and TRBJ2-3; TRBD2 matches 11 bases. The V gene's germline CDR1 is SEHNR and CDR2 FQNEAQ (reference sequence). The CDR3 contains 17 residues. J lost 5 bases, V lost 4 bases, and 11 bases had no gene match. The CDR3 DNA is TGTGCCAGCAGCTCCCAGACTAGCGGGAATGCGGTAGATACGCAGTATTTT. This encodes CASSSQTSGNAVDTQYF.

The chain recombines TRBV10-3 with TRBJ1-4; 7 positions agree with TRBD1. Germline values: CDR1 ENHRY, CDR2 SYGVKD. V was pared by 6 bases and J by 7 bases, with 5 bases of the junction left unmatched. The CDR3 runs to 13 residues. The CDR3, as DNA: TGTGCCATCAGAGAAACAGGGGCTGAAAAACTGTTTTTT. It encodes CAIRETGAEKLFF.

This rearrangement joins TRBV3-1 (or the pseudogene TRBV3-2) to TRBJ2-3; D ambiguous. V lost 4 bases, J lost 2 bases, and 16 bases lay in between. Germline lookup yields CDR1 LGHDT and CDR2 YNNKEL (reference sequence). The CDR3 runs to 16 residues. The CDR3 spells CASSLSTRIYTDTQYF. Written as DNA, the CDR3 is TGTGCCAGCAGCCTCTCTACGCGGATTTACACAGATACGCAGTATTTT.

This clone was seen repeatedly, ten times or more. The chain is built from TRBV29-1 and TRBJ2-1; 9 bases fit TRBD2. Germline loops: CDR1 SQVTM, CDR2 ANQGSEA. V was pared by 4 bases and J by 5 bases, with 3 bases of the junction left unmatched. The CDR3 contains 13 residues. CDR3: CSVGTSGHNEQFF. CDR3 nucleotides: TGCAGCGTTGGAACTAGCGGGCACAATGAGCAGTTCTTC.

This chain links TRBV5-1 with TRBJ2-7, with 11 bases identical to TRBD2. The CDR3 is 15 residues long. Germline CDR1 SGHRS, CDR2 YFSETQ. With V trimmed by 4 bases and J by 5 bases, 8 bases remained unmatched. The CDR3: CASSLTSGSFDEQYF. For the CDR3, the DNA is TGCGCCAGCAGCCTAACTAGCGGGAGTTTCGACGAGCAGTACTTC.

This clone was recorded only once. For the CDR3, the DNA is TGTGCCTGGAGAGGCGATGTACGGTGGGGCCACTATGGCTACACCTTC. Its translation: CAWRGDVRWGHYGYTF. The V call is TRBV30, the J call TRBJ1-2, with D possibly being TRBD1 (5 bases). Germline V gene data show CDR1 as GTSNPN and CDR2 as SVGIG (reference sequence). The CDR3 has 16 residues. The germline V and J ends were trimmed by 3 bases and 3 bases, with 20 bases remaining between them.

J is TRBJ2-2 and V is TRBV5-5; 7 bases match TRBD2. This CDR3 region has 16 residues. CDR1 is SGHKS, CDR2 YYEKEE, per germline (reference sequence). The V segment lost 5 bases and the J segment 5 bases; nucleotides outside the gene matches: 12. The chain's CDR3 is CASSLTGGGKTGELFF. CDR3 sequence (DNA): TGTGCCAGCAGTTTGACGGGGGGAGGTAAAACCGGGGAGCTGTTTTTT.

A single count supports this clone. The chain employs TRBV4-1 and TRBJ2-3; 8 bases agree with TRBD2. Germline V gene sequence: CDR1 MGHRA, CDR2 YSYEKL. This CDR3 spans 19 amino acids. V lost 1 base and J lost 4; bases outside the gene matches: 16. CDR3 coding DNA: TGCGCCAGCAGCCAAGTCCTATCCGGGACTAGAAGCCGTCCAGATACGCAGTATTTT. Amino acids: CASSQVLSGTRSRPDTQYF.

This clone appeared many times. The junction differs from germline at one of its ends, possibly a read error. The chain uses TRBV5-4 and TRBJ2-6, with 7 bases fitting TRBD1. Per germline, CDR1 SGHNT and CDR2 YYREEE (reference sequence). This CDR3 has 17 residues. CDR3 in amino acids: CASNLDRPFSGANVLTF. CDR3 coding DNA: TGTGCCAGCAACTTGGACAGGCCCTTCTCTGGGGCCAACGTCCTGACTTTC.

This chain links TRBV6-1 with TRBJ1-2; D gene unclear. The CDR3 runs 12 residues. Between the trimmed V and J ends, which lost 3 bases and 4 bases, there was a span of 6 bases. The germline gives CDR1 MNHNS, CDR2 SASEGT. The CDR3 is CASSENIYGYTF. CDR3 DNA: TGTGCCAGCAGTGAGAACATCTATGGCTACACCTTC.

A few counts support this clone. The rearrangement links TRBV6-2 or TRBV6-3 to TRBJ2-7; D gene unclear. CDR3 length: 14 amino acids. V was trimmed by 2 bases and J by 3 bases, leaving 11 bases between them. Germline values: CDR1 MNHEY, CDR2 SVGEGT. The CDR3 is CASSYPRLDYEQYF. The CDR3 DNA reads TGTGCCAGCAGTTACCCCCGATTAGACTACGAGCAGTACTTC.

This clone is categorized as medium-sized. The V gene is TRBV28, the J gene TRBJ2-1; TRBD2 matches at 7 bases. J lost 10 bases, V lost 3 bases, and 6 bases had no gene match. CDR1 and CDR2 from the germline V gene are MDHEN and SYDVKM. CDR3 length equals 13 residues. CDR3 in DNA: TGTGCCAGCAGTTTGCCGACTAGCAGCGAGCAGTTCTTC. This encodes CASSLPTSSEQFF.

This clone appeared a few times. The chain couples TRBV4-2 to TRBJ2-5; 10 nucleotides line up with TRBD2. The V segment lost 4 bases and the J segment 3 bases; nucleotides outside the gene matches: 5. Germline V lookup: CDR1 LGHNA, CDR2 YNFKEQ. This CDR3 spans 15 amino acids. The DNA for the CDR3 is TGTGCCAGCAGCCTTACAAGCGGGAGGGAAGAGACCCAGTACTTC. This encodes CASSLTSGREETQYF.

The V call is TRBV19, the J call TRBJ2-1; 9 bases match TRBD2. V trimming: 7 bases; J trimming: 3 bases; junction bases outside the gene matches: 10. CDR1 LNHDA and CDR2 SQIVND come from the germline V gene (reference sequence). The CDR3 length is 16 residues. CDR3: CASTKRSGGDYNEQFF. The DNA for the CDR3 is TGTGCCAGTACTAAGCGTAGCGGGGGAGACTACAATGAGCAGTTCTTC.

The V gene is TRBV5-4, the J gene TRBJ1-2; D remains unclear. Germline V gene sequence: CDR1 SGHNT, CDR2 YYREEE (reference sequence). Trimming removed 3 bases from V and 0 bases from J, with 15 bases in between. The CDR3 spans 16 residues. The CDR3 region has the DNA TGTGCCAGCAGCTCGGATCGGCGGGGTACTAACTATGGCTACACCTTC. Translated, it gives CASSSDRRGTNYGYTF.

This clone was found a few times. The gene calls are TRBV7-8 and TRBJ2-7; D unresolved. The V end lost 5 bases, the J end lost 2 bases, and 10 bases lay between the germline ends. The CDR3 contains 13 residues. Germline V gene lookup returns CDR1 SGHVS and CDR2 FQNEAQ. The DNA of the CDR3 is TGTGCCAGCAGCCTAAGCCCCCCCTACGAGCAGTACTTC. The encoded protein is CASSLSPPYEQYF. The whole variable domain, filled in from reference TRBV7-8 and TRBJ2-7, reads GAGVSQSPRYKVAKRGQDVALRCDPISGHVSLFWYQQALGQGPEFLTYFQNEAQLDKSGLPSDRFFAERPEGSVSTLKIQRTQQEDSAVYLCASSLSPPYEQYFGPGTRLTVT.